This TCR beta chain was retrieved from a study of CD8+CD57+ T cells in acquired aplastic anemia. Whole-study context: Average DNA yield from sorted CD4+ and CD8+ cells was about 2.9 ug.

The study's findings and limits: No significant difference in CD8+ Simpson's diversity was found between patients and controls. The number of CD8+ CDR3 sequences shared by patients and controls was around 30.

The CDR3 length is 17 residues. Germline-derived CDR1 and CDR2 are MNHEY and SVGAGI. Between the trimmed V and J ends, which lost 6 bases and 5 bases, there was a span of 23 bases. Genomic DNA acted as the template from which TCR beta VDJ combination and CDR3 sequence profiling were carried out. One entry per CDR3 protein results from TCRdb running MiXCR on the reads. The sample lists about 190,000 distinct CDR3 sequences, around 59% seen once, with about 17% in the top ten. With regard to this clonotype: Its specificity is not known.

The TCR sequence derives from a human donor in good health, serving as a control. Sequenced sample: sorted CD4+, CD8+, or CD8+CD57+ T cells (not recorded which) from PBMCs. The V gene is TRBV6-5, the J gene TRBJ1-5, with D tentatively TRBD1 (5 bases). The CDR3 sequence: CASSSSGVGPQDQPQHF. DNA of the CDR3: TGTGCCAGCAGCTCATCTGGGGTGGGACCTCAGGATCAGCCCCAGCATTTT.